This TCR beta chain was recovered during a study of blood T cell repertoires in COVID-19. Study in general: Sites in the United States, Italy and Spain provided acute and convalescent COVID-19 samples.

CDR1 and CDR2 (germline): MNHEY, SMNVEV (reference sequence). The CDR3 is made up of 15 amino acids. Trimming at V came to 5 bases and at J to 5 bases, leaving 8 bases not matched to a gene. Sequencing was performed with immunoSEQ multiplex PCR; in TCRdb, only in-frame clones are kept and a portion is missing. The data show over 120,000 clones, 80% seen once. Sample: peripheral blood. V is TRBV27 and J is TRBJ2-7; 11 bases align to TRBD2. This TCR was sampled from a man between 65 and 79 years old who had recovered from COVID-19. The CDR3 DNA reads TGTGCCAGCAGTCAACTAGCGGGAGCTGTCCACGAGCAGTACTTC. This codes for CASSQLAGAVHEQYF.